This TCR beta chain comes out of a study of long-term antiretroviral therapy in people with HIV. Notes on the study in general: Blood obtained between about 2004 and 2017 may reflect older ART regimens. Whereas controls had wider CDR3 length ranges, HIV repertoires had narrower ones.

Before DNA extraction, roughly 0.9-11 million cryopreserved PBMC were held in the samples. J lost 4 bases, V lost 2 bases, and 6 bases had no gene match. This CDR3 contains 15 residues. The V gene's germline CDR1 is MNHNS and CDR2 SASEGT. Running of the v3.0 immunoSEQ assay took place at survey level. Data came from immunoSEQ multiplex PCR; TCRdb stores just in-frame clones and leaves some out. The table records 30,000 to 40,000 clones, around 86% of them present only once. A word on this clone: Its antigen is not identified.

This chain connects TRBV6-1 to TRBJ2-7; 9 bases align to TRBD1. The source of this sequence is a man between 18 and 35 years old with HIV. The sequencing used unsorted PBMCs, collected 1.5 years after starting antiretroviral therapy. CDR3: CASSERGTGSYEQYF. The CDR3, as DNA: TGTGCCAGCAGTGAACGTGGGACAGGGTCTTACGAGCAGTACTTC.